The 11 T cell receptor beta chains below were found in one sample sequenced in a study of control samples from healthy donors and cancer patients. Clones were sequenced by immunoSEQ multiplex PCR, and TCRdb holds only the in-frame ones, with some missing. The sample holds around 110,000 clones, nearly 95% seen once. The source material was blood. These receptors originate from a man aged 25-45 years in good health.

This rearrangement joins TRBV4-2 to TRBJ2-2; possibly TRBD1 for D (6 bases). Trimming cost V 5 bases and J 1 base, with 11 bases left between them. CDR1 is LGHNA, CDR2 YNFKEQ, per germline. The CDR3 loop spans 15 amino acids. CDR3 DNA sequence: TGTGCCAGCAGCGCTTTAGGGGGGAACACCGGGGAGCTGTTTTTT. Translated: CASSALGGNTGELFF.

This sequence joins TRBV5-1 and TRBJ1-5, with D unclear. Trimming took off 0 bases at V and 1 base at J, with 14 bases between the two ends. CDR1 is SGHRS and CDR2 is YFSETQ in the germline V gene. The CDR3 consists of 17 residues. The CDR3 region is CASSLAGGSGSNQPQHF. The CDR3 DNA sequence: TGCGCCAGCAGCTTGGCCGGAGGGTCGGGCAGCAATCAGCCCCAGCATTTT.

The chain uses TRBV9 and TRBJ2-1; a weak D match, TRBD1 (6 bases). CDR3 size: 15 residues. The V end was cut by 0 bases, the J end by 3 bases, with 10 bases between. Germline V gives CDR1 SGDLS, CDR2 YYNGEE. CDR3 protein: CASSVGGQFYNEQFF. In nucleotides, the CDR3 is TGTGCCAGCAGCGTAGGAGGACAGTTCTACAATGAGCAGTTCTTC. The complete variable domain, with remaining parts taken from reference TRBV9 and TRBJ2-1, reads DSGVTQTPKHLITATGQRVTLRCSPRSGDLSVYWYQQSLDQGLQFLIQYYNGEERAKGNILERFSAQQFPDLHSELNLSSLELGDSALYFCASSVGGQFYNEQFFGPGTRLTVL.

The chain couples TRBV7-8 to TRBJ2-7, with a tentative D call TRBD2 (6 bases). Germline CDR1 SGHVS, CDR2 FQNEAQ. The V end lost 3 bases, the J end lost 6 bases, and 21 bases lay between the germline ends. The CDR3 totals 16 residues. The DNA of the CDR3 is TGTGCCAGCAGCTTCATCCCTGGTGGGGGGATTACCGAGCAGTACTTC. Protein: CASSFIPGGGITEQYF. Full variable domain (missing parts from reference TRBV7-8 and TRBJ2-7): GAGVSQSPRYKVAKRGQDVALRCDPISGHVSLFWYQQALGQGPEFLTYFQNEAQLDKSGLPSDRFFAERPEGSVSTLKIQRTQQEDSAVYLCASSFIPGGGITEQYFGPGTRLTVT.

The J gene is TRBJ2-2, the V gene TRBV5-1; D is ambiguous. V was cut by 7 bases and J by 4 bases, with 11 bases left in between. Germline V CDR1 and CDR2: SGHRS, YFSETQ. The length of the CDR3 is 13 residues. CDR3 bases: TGCGCCAGCCGCCGGGTGGGCACCGGGGAGCTGTTTTTT. Translated, it gives CASRRVGTGELFF.

This sequence joins TRBV18 and TRBJ1-6; no clear D. The CDR3 runs 20 residues. V dropped 5 bases and J dropped 7 bases, with 30 bases sitting between them. From germline, CDR1 is KGHSH and CDR2 LQKENI. For the CDR3, the DNA is TGTGCCAGCTCAGGATCCGTGGGCCCCAACTTATCCCGCCGAAATTCACCCCTCCACTTT. It yields the protein CASSGSVGPNLSRRNSPLHF.

V is TRBV6-5 and J is TRBJ1-1, with D perhaps matching TRBD1 (6 bases). Per the germline V gene, CDR1 is MNHEY and CDR2 is SVGAGI. The CDR3 is made up of 13 amino acids. Deletions cut 7 bases from V and 5 bases from J, with 14 bases between. The CDR3 here is CASTQEGGTEAFF. CDR3 bases: TGTGCCAGCACCCAAGAGGGGGGGACTGAAGCTTTCTTT.

The chain joins TRBV5-1 to TRBJ2-1; the D gene could be TRBD1 or TRBD2 (6 bases each). V was shortened by 7 bases and J by 4 bases, with 21 bases between the two germline ends. CDR1 and CDR2 from the germline V gene are SGHRS and YFSETQ. This CDR3 has 16 amino acids. CDR3 sequence reads: CASSGEETSLYNEQFF. The DNA for the CDR3 is TGCGCCAGCTCAGGGGAGGAAACCAGCTTATACAATGAGCAGTTCTTC.

The CDR3 region has the DNA TGTGCCAGCAGTTACGTCGCCGGTGGTAGGGCCTACGAGCAGTACTTC. Amino acids: CASSYVAGGRAYEQYF. The rearrangement links TRBV6-5 to TRBJ2-7, with D uncertain. V dropped 2 bases and J dropped 2 bases, with 16 bases sitting between them. Looked up from germline, CDR1 is MNHEY and CDR2 is SVGAGI. The CDR3 totals 16 residues.

The J gene is TRBJ2-1, the V gene TRBV4-1; no clear D gene. The V and J ends lost 0 bases and 4 bases respectively, with 16 bases between them. Germline V gives CDR1 MGHRA, CDR2 YSYEKL. There are 17 residues in the CDR3. This CDR3 reads CASSQEVGPRQYNEQFF. The CDR3 DNA is TGCGCCAGCAGCCAAGAGGTGGGTCCGCGGCAGTACAATGAGCAGTTCTTC.

The chain recombines TRBV28 with TRBJ2-3, with D perhaps matching TRBD1 (5 bases). Germline loops: CDR1 MDHEN, CDR2 SYDVKM. CDR3 length: 15 amino acids. With 2 bases removed from V and 2 bases from J, the gap between germline ends came to 11 bases. In DNA, the CDR3 is TGTGCCAGCAGTTTAGACAACGGACACACAGATACGCAGTATTTT. It yields the protein CASSLDNGHTDTQYF.